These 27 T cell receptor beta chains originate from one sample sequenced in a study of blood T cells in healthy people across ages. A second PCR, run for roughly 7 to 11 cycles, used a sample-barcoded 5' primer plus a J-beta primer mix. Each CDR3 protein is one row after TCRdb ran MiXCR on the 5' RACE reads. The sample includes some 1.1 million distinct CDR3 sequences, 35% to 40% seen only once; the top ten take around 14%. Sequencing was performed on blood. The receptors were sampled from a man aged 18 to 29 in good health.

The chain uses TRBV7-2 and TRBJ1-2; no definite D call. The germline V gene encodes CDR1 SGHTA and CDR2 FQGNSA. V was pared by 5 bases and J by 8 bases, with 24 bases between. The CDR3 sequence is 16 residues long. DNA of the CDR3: TGTGCCAGCAGCCCGTCGTCGGCAGGAACCATGCAGGGCTACACCTTC. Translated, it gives CASSPSSAGTMQGYTF.

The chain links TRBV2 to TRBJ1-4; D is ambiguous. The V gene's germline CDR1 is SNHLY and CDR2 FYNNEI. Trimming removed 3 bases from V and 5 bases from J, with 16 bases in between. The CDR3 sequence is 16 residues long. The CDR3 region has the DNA TGTGCCAGCAGTGAGTCCAGGTCTCCCAGAAATGAAAAACTGTTTTTT. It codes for CASSESRSPRNEKLFF.

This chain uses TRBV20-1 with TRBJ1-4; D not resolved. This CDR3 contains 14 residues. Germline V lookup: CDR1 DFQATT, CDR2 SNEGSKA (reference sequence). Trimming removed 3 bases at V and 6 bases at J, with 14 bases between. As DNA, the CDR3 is TGCAGTGCTAGGAGGTTTGGGGTTGATGAAAAACTGTTTTTT. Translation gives CSARRFGVDEKLFF.

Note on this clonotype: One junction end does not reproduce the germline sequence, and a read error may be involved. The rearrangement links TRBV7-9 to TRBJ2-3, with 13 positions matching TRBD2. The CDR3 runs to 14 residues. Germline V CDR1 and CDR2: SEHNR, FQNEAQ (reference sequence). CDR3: CAGSAPGLAGWQYF. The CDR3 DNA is TGTGCCGGCAGCGCTCCGGGACTAGCGGGATGGCAGTATTTT.

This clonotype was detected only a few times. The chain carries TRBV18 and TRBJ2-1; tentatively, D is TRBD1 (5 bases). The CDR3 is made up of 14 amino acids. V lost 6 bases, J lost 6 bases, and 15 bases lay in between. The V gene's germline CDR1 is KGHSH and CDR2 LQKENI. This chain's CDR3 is CASSQQGLGNEQFF. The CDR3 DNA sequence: TGTGCCAGCTCTCAGCAGGGTCTGGGCAATGAGCAGTTCTTC.

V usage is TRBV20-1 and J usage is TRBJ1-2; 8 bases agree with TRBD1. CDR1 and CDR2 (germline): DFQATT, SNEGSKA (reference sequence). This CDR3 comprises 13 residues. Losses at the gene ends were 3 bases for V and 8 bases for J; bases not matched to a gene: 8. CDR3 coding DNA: TGCAGTGCTAGGGGAAAAGGACAGGGAGGCTACACCTTC. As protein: CSARGKGQGGYTF.

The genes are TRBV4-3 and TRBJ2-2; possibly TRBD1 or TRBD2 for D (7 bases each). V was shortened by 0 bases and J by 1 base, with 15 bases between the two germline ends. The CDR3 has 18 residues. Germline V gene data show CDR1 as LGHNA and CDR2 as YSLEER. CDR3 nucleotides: TGCGCCAGCAGCCAAGATCCCCAGGGGGGGGAGAACACCGGGGAGCTGTTTTTT. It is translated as CASSQDPQGGENTGELFF.

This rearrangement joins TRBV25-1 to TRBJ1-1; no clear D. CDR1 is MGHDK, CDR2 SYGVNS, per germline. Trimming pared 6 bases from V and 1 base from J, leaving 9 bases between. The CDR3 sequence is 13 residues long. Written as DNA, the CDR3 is TGTGCCAGCAGGGTCCCAGAGAACACTGAAGCTTTCTTT. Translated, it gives CASRVPENTEAFF.

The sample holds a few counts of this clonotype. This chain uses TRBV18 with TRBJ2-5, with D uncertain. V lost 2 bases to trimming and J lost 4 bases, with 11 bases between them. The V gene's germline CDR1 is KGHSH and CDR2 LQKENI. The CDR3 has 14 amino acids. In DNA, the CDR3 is TGTGCCAGCTCACCATCTTCCTTGGGAGAGACCCAGTACTTC. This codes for CASSPSSLGETQYF.

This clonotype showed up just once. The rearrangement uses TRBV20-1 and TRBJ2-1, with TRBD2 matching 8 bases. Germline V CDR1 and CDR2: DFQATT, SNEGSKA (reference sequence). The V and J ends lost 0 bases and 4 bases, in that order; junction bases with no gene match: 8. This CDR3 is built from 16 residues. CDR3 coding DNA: TGCAGTGCTAGAGATTCCTCGGGGGGGGGATACAATGAGCAGTTCTTC. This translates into CSARDSSGGGYNEQFF.

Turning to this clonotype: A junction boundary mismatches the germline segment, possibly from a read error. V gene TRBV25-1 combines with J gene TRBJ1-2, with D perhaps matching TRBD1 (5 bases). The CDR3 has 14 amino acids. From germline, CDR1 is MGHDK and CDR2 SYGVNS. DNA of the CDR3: TGTGCCAGCGGTGAGCTCGTGGCAAGGGGAGGCTACACCTTC. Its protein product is CASGELVARGGYTF.

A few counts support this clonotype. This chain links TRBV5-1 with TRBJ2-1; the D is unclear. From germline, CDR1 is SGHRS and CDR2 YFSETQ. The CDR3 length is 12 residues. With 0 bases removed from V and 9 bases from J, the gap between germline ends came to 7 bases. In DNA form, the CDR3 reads TGCGCCAGCAGCTTGGTCTTTAGTGAGCAGTTCTTC. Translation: CASSLVFSEQFF.

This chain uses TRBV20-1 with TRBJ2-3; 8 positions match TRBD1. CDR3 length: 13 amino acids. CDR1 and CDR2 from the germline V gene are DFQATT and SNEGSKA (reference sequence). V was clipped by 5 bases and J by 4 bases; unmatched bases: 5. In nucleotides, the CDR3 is TGCAGTGCTGAAGGACAGGGTTCAGATACGCAGTATTTT. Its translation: CSAEGQGSDTQYF.

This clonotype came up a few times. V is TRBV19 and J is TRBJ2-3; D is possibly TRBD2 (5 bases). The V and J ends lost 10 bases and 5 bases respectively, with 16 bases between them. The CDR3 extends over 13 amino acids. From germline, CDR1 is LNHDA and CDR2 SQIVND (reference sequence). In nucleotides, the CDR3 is TGTGCCACCAGTGGAGGAATCAGAGATACGCAGTATTTT. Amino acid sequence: CATSGGIRDTQYF. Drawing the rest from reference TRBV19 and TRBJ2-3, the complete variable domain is DGGITQSPKYLFRKEGQNVTLSCEQNLNHDAMYWYRQDPGQGLRLIYYSQIVNDFQKGDIAEGYSVSREKKESFPLTVTSAQKNPTAFYLCATSGGIRDTQYFGPGTRLTVL.

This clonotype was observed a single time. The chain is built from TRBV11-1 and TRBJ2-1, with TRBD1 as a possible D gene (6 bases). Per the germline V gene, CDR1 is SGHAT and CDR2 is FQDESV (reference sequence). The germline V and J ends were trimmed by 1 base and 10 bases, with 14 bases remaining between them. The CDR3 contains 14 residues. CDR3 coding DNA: TGTGCCAGCAGCTTAGGCCTCAGGGGCGACGAGCAGTTCTTC. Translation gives CASSLGLRGDEQFF.

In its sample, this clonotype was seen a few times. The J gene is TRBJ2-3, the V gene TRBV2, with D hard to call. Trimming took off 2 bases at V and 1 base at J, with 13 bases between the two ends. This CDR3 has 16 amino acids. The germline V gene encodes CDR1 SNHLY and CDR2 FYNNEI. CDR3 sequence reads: CASSESLIQGTDTQYF. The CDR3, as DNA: TGTGCCAGCAGTGAATCCCTTATTCAGGGCACAGATACGCAGTATTTT.

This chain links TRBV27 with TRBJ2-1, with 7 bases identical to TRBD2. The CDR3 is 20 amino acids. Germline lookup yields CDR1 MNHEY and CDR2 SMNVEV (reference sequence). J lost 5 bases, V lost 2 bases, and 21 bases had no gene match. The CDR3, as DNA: TGTGCCAGCAGTTTAAGGGCGCTGGGCCCGCGGGAGTCAGGCAACAATGAGCAGTTCTTC. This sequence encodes CASSLRALGPRESGNNEQFF.

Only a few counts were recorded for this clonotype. The CDR3 DNA reads TGCAGTGCTCTTGACAGGGGAGATACGCAGTATTTT. Its translation: CSALDRGDTQYF. The chain links TRBV20-1 to TRBJ2-3, with 8 bases matching TRBD1. CDR3 length: 12 amino acids. The germline gives CDR1 DFQATT, CDR2 SNEGSKA (reference sequence). Germline trimming cut 5 bases from V and 5 bases from J; bases unmatched to any gene: 3.

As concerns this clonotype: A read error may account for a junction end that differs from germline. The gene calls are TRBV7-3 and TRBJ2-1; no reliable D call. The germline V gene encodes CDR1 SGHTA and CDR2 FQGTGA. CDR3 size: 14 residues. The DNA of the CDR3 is TGTGCCGGCAGCTTAAGTAGGTTAGAGGATGAGCAGTTCTTC. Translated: CAGSLSRLEDEQFF.

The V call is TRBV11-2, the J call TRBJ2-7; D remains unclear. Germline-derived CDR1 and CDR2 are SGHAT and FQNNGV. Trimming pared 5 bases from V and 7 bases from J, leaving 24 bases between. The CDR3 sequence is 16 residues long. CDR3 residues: CASSPTGLPLYNEQYF. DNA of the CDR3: TGTGCCAGCAGCCCAACCGGTCTACCACTCTACAATGAGCAGTACTTC.

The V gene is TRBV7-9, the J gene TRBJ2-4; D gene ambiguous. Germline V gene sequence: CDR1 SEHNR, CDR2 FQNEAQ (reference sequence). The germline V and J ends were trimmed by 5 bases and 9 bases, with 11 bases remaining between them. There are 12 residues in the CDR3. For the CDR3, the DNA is TGTGCCAGCAGCCCCAGACCGGGCATTCAGTACTTC. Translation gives CASSPRPGIQYF.

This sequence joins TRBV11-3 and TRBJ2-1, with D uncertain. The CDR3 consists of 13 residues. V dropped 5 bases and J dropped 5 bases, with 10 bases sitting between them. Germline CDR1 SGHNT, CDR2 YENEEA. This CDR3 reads CASSVNSHNEQFF. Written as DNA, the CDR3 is TGTGCCAGCAGCGTGAACAGCCACAATGAGCAGTTCTTC.

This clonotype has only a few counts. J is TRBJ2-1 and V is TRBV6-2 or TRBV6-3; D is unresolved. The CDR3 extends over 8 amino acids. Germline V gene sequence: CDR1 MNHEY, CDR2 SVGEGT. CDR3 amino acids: CVQCLQFF. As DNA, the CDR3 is TGTGTACAATGTCTCCAGTTCTTC.

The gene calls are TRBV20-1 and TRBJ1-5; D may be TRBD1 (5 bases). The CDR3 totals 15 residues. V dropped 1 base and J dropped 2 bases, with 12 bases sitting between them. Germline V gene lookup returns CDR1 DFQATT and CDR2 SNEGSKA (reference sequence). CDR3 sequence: CSARVLGRRNQPQHF. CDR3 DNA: TGCAGTGCTAGAGTTCTGGGACGGCGCAATCAGCCCCAGCATTTT.

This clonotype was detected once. This CDR3 reads CASSSHRGPYNEQFF. The CDR3 DNA is TGTGCCAGCAGTTCTCACAGGGGACCTTACAATGAGCAGTTCTTC. The genes are TRBV28 and TRBJ2-1, with 7 bases lining up with TRBD1. Germline V gene lookup returns CDR1 MDHEN and CDR2 SYDVKM. This CDR3 is built from 15 residues. V shed 4 bases and J 4 bases; nucleotides not matched to a gene: 7.

The CDR3 DNA reads TGTGCCATCAGTGGGGGAGAAGAGACTGAAGCTTTCTTT. This encodes CAISGGEETEAFF. The gene calls are TRBV10-3 and TRBJ1-1; D ambiguous. The CDR3 extends over 13 amino acids. Germline assignment: CDR1 ENHRY and CDR2 SYGVKD. V dropped 4 bases and J dropped 5 bases, with 11 bases sitting between them.

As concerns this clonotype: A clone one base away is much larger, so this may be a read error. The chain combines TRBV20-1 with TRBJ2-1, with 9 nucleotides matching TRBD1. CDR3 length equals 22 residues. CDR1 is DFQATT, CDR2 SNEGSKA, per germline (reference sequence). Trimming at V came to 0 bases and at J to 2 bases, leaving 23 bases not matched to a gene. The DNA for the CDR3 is TGCAGTGCTAGAGATTCTCCCCACCGGGGACAGGGATTATTGGACCCCTACAATGAGCAGTTCTTC. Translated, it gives CSARDSPHRGQGLLDPYNEQFF.